The 20 T cell receptor beta chains listed next were all sequenced from one sample in a study of T cells in Graves' hyperthyroidism and ophthalmopathy. Amplified TCR beta CDR3 regions derived from RNA transcripts. HTBI primers were used for first-round RT-PCR of the TCR CDR3. TCRdb fed the multiplex PCR reads into MiXCR, producing one record per CDR3 protein. Here the sample spans roughly 380,000 distinct CDR3 sequences, around an eighth being singletons. The sample taken for sequencing was blood. Source of these receptors: a young man with Graves' hyperthyroidism that later progressed to Graves' ophthalmopathy.

This clonotype was detected ten times or more. This rearrangement joins TRBV28 to TRBJ1-4; D is possibly TRBD1 (5 bases). The germline V gene encodes CDR1 MDHEN and CDR2 SYDVKM. The germline V and J ends were trimmed by 7 bases and 3 bases, with 9 bases remaining between them. The length of the CDR3 is 13 residues. The CDR3 protein is CASKTASNEKLFF. In DNA form, the CDR3 reads TGTGCCAGCAAGACAGCATCTAATGAAAAACTGTTTTTT.

This clonotype was observed many times. This chain links TRBV15 with TRBJ2-5; D is uncertain. The CDR3 has 13 amino acids. Trimming shortened V by 1 base and J by 4 bases, and 7 bases separated the two germline ends. The germline V gene encodes CDR1 LNHNV and CDR2 YYDKDF (reference sequence). The CDR3 protein is CATSRVRGETQYF. The DNA for the CDR3 is TGTGCCACCAGCAGAGTCCGTGGAGAGACCCAGTACTTC.

This clonotype was detected ten times or more. The CDR3 reads CASSQAGQHYGYTF. The CDR3, as DNA: TGTGCCAGCAGCCAAGCAGGACAGCACTATGGCTACACCTTC. The chain has TRBV3-1 and TRBJ1-2; a possible D gene is TRBD1 (6 bases). The germline V gene encodes CDR1 LGHDT and CDR2 YNNKEL (reference sequence). Trimming shortened V by 1 base and J by 3 bases, and 9 bases separated the two germline ends. The CDR3 is 14 amino acids.

This clonotype appeared many times. The rearrangement uses TRBV24-1 and TRBJ1-1; TRBD1 matches at 7 bases. J was trimmed by 5 bases and V by 3 bases; bases with no gene match: 8. The length of the CDR3 is 15 residues. Germline V CDR1 and CDR2: KGHDR, SFDVKD. CDR3 in amino acids: CATSDVGTGVTEAFF. CDR3 coding DNA: TGTGCCACCAGTGATGTCGGAACAGGGGTGACTGAAGCTTTCTTT.

This clonotype was counted only a few times. V and J are TRBV27 and TRBJ2-1; the D is unclear. The CDR3 runs 14 residues. Trimming shortened V by 6 bases and J by 0 bases, and 9 bases separated the two germline ends. Germline V lookup: CDR1 MNHEY, CDR2 SMNVEV (reference sequence). The CDR3 loop is CASRRLSSYNEQFF. The CDR3 DNA is TGTGCCAGCAGAAGGTTAAGCTCCTACAATGAGCAGTTCTTC.

This clonotype was recorded at least ten times. The genes are TRBV7-2 and TRBJ1-5; D gene unclear. CDR1 is SGHTA and CDR2 is FQGNSA in the germline V gene. The CDR3 has 17 amino acids. Trimming left V 0 bases short and J 0 bases short, with 12 bases between. DNA of the CDR3: TGTGCCAGCAGCTTAGCGCGGGGAGGCCATAGCAATCAGCCCCAGCATTTT. This sequence encodes CASSLARGGHSNQPQHF.

This clonotype was recorded at least ten times. The genes are TRBV11-3 and TRBJ2-3; D gene uncertain. Trimming took off 3 bases at V and 3 bases at J, with 10 bases between the two ends. The germline CDR1 and CDR2 sequences are SGHNT and YENEEA. This CDR3 has 14 residues. Here the CDR3 reads CASSLLGRTDTQYF. The CDR3 bases are TGTGCCAGCAGCTTGCTTGGTAGGACAGATACGCAGTATTTT.

Ten or more counts support this clonotype. The chain uses TRBV24-1 and TRBJ2-7; tentatively, D is TRBD1 (5 bases). The germline V gene encodes CDR1 KGHDR and CDR2 SFDVKD. V lost 4 bases to trimming and J lost 2 bases, with 8 bases between them. The CDR3 length is 13 residues. CDR3 coding DNA: TGTGCCACCAGTGAAGGGGATCCCTACGAGCAGTACTTC. This translates into CATSEGDPYEQYF.

This clonotype was picked up a small number of times. The chain is built from TRBV7-3 and TRBJ2-3; 14 bases are a match to TRBD2. Germline CDR1 is SGHTA and CDR2 is FQGTGA. The CDR3 runs to 21 residues. V was clipped by 5 bases and J by 0 bases; unmatched bases: 16. CDR3 residues: CASSLRPGLAGVILSTDTQYF. For the CDR3, the DNA is TGTGCCAGCAGCCTCCGACCGGGACTAGCGGGGGTTATCTTGAGCACAGATACGCAGTATTTT.

The sample holds a few counts of this clonotype. A much bigger clone sits one base away, suggesting this may be a read error. This chain uses TRBV6-5 with TRBJ2-2; no definite D call. Germline V gives CDR1 MNHEY, CDR2 SVGAGI. V was clipped by 1 base and J by 3 bases, with 3 bases between them. CDR3 length equals 13 residues. CDR3 nucleotides: TGTGCCAGCAGTTACTTGGACACCGGGGAGCTGTTTTTT. Protein product: CASSYLDTGELFF.

This clonotype appeared a few times. The chain is built from TRBV29-1 and TRBJ2-3, with a possible D match to TRBD1 (6 bases). This CDR3 region has 14 residues. Germline CDR1 is SQVTM and CDR2 is ANQGSEA. Trimming shortened V by 0 bases and J by 3 bases, and 10 bases separated the two germline ends. The CDR3 coding sequence is TGCAGCGTTGAAGACAGGGGAATTACAGATACGCAGTATTTT. Translating gives CSVEDRGITDTQYF.

As concerns this clonotype: This may be a read error, as it is one base from a much larger clone. J is TRBJ2-1 and V is TRBV19; D might be TRBD1 or TRBD2, each matching 7 bases. Germline values: CDR1 LNHDA, CDR2 SQIVND (reference sequence). The CDR3 is 16 residues long. The V and J ends lost 5 bases and 1 base respectively, with 15 bases between them. CDR3 loop: CASSSVRGGSYNEQFF. Written as DNA, the CDR3 is TGTGCCAGTAGTTCTGTCAGGGGGGGGTCCTACAATGAGCAGTTCTTC.

This rearrangement joins TRBV9 to TRBJ2-2, with TRBD1 matching 7 bases. The CDR3 has 15 residues. Germline lookup yields CDR1 SGDLS and CDR2 YYNGEE. V lost 0 bases to trimming and J lost 3 bases; unmatched junction nucleotides: 2. The CDR3 sequence is CASSVGQGDTGELFF. The CDR3 DNA sequence: TGTGCCAGCAGCGTAGGACAGGGAGACACCGGGGAGCTGTTTTTT.

This clonotype was seen more than once but under ten times. This CDR3 is CASSEGLAGTGELFF. CDR3 bases: TGTGCCAGCAGTGAAGGACTAGCGGGAACCGGGGAGCTGTTTTTT. The chain combines TRBV6-1 with TRBJ2-2; 11 nucleotides line up with TRBD2. The CDR3 has 15 residues. Trimming took 1 base from V and 5 from J; bases not matched to a gene: 0. Germline CDR1 and CDR2: MNHNS and SASEGT.

This clonotype was seen repeatedly, ten times or more. The V gene is TRBV19, the J gene TRBJ2-3, with 10 nucleotides matching TRBD2. The J segment lost 5 bases and the V segment lost 9 bases, leaving 8 bases of the junction unmatched. Germline V gives CDR1 LNHDA, CDR2 SQIVND (reference sequence). The CDR3 spans 14 residues. The CDR3 here is CASRSGGAVDTQYF. In nucleotides, the CDR3 is TGTGCCAGCCGCAGCGGGGGGGCGGTAGATACGCAGTATTTT.

This clonotype has just a few counts. The chain uses TRBV5-1 and TRBJ2-7, with a tentative D call TRBD1 (5 bases). Trimming left V 0 bases short and J 5 bases short, with 12 bases between. The CDR3 is 14 amino acids. Germline V lookup: CDR1 SGHRS, CDR2 YFSETQ. CDR3 in DNA: TGCGCCAGCAGCTTGGCAGCAGGGATTGACGAGCAGTACTTC. Amino acids: CASSLAAGIDEQYF.

The CDR3 reads CASRPVVEYTGELFF. The DNA of the CDR3 is TGTGCCAGCAGACCAGTGGTCGAATACACCGGGGAGCTGTTTTTT. The V gene is TRBV28, the J gene TRBJ2-2; D is unresolved. V gave up 6 bases and J gave up 3 bases, with 14 bases separating them. The length of the CDR3 is 15 residues. Germline V gene sequence: CDR1 MDHEN, CDR2 SYDVKM.

The table lists this clonotype with a few counts. The J gene is TRBJ2-5, the V gene TRBV7-9; 7 bases align to TRBD2. This CDR3 contains 16 residues. Germline-derived CDR1 and CDR2 are SEHNR and FQNEAQ (reference sequence). V was pared by 1 base and J by 1 base, with 6 bases of the junction left unmatched. CDR3 sequence reads: CASSLGPAGVQETQYF. As DNA, the CDR3 is TGTGCCAGCAGCTTAGGCCCGGCGGGGGTCCAAGAGACCCAGTACTTC.

The chain employs TRBV7-9 and TRBJ2-7; the D is unclear. This CDR3 has 13 amino acids. CDR1 SEHNR and CDR2 FQNEAQ come from the germline V gene (reference sequence). V gave up 5 bases and J gave up 3 bases, with 11 bases separating them. The DNA for the CDR3 is TGTGCCAGCAGCAAAACAGAGATCTACGAGCAGTACTTC. This codes for CASSKTEIYEQYF.

This clonotype showed up many times. This chain connects TRBV12-3 or TRBV12-4 to TRBJ1-2, with TRBD1 matching 8 bases. V lost 6 bases to trimming and J lost 3 bases; unmatched junction nucleotides: 6. The CDR3 totals 14 residues. The CDR3 reads CASRSQGADYGYTF. The CDR3 DNA reads as TGTGCCAGCAGATCCCAGGGGGCGGACTATGGCTACACCTTC.